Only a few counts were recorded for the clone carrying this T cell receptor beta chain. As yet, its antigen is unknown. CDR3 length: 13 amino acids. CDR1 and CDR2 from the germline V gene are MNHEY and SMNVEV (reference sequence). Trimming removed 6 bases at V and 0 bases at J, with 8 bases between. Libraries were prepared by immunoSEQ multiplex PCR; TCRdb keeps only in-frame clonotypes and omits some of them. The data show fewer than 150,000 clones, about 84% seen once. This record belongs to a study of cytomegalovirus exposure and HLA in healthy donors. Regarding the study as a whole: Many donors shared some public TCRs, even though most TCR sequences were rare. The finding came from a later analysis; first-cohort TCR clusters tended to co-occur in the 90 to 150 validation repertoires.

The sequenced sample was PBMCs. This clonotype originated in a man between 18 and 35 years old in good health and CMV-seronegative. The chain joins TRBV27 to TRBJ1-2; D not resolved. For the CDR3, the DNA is TGTGCCAGCAGGGGCGCAGCTAACTATGGCTACACCTTC. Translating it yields CASRGAANYGYTF.